This is a list of T cell receptor beta chains from one sample in a study of T cells after yellow fever vaccination. TCRdb reprocessed the 5' RACE reads with MiXCR, giving one entry per CDR3 protein. The sample lists some 670,000 distinct CDR3 sequences, around an eighth occurring once. This specimen consisted of PBMCs, obtained on the day of the yellow fever booster vaccination. These receptors originate from a man between 25 and 39 years old who received the YFV17D yellow fever vaccine. The CDR3 runs from the conserved cysteine through the conserved F or W. The order of the fields is D gene, clone size, V gene, J gene, CDR3 DNA, CDR3 protein. A D gene is named only where the DNA matches it firmly. Clone size appears in some rows only: once, few, many, or a class for an expanded clone.

.	.	TRBV7-8	TRBJ1-2	TGTGCCAGCAGCTTAGGGGCCGGGGGGTATGGCTACACCTTC	CASSLGAGGYGYTF
.	few	TRBV7-2	TRBJ2-2	TGTGCCAGCAGCGAGACGGCCGACCCGAACACCGGGGAGCTGTTTTTT	CASSETADPNTGELFF
TRBD1	few	TRBV9	TRBJ2-1	TGTGCCAGCAGCGACGCCGGGACAGGCTACAATGAGCAGTTCTTC	CASSDAGTGYNEQFF
.	few	TRBV11-3	TRBJ2-1	TGTGCCAGCAGCTTAGTTGGTAGTTCGGCTGAGCAGTTCTTC	CASSLVGSSAEQFF
TRBD2	.	TRBV6-5	TRBJ2-2	TGTGCCAGCAGTTCGACGACGGGGGGAGCTACCGGGGAGCTGTTTTTT	CASSSTTGGATGELFF
.	.	TRBV19	TRBJ1-2	TGTGCCAGTCTTCAGGACGATTGGATAGGCTACACCTTC	CASLQDDWIGYTF
.	few	TRBV7-6	TRBJ2-1	TGTGCCAGCAGCTTATCATTGACAGGAAGTGAGCAGTTCTTC	CASSLSLTGSEQFF
TRBD2	.	TRBV20-1	TRBJ2-7	TGCAGTGCCTCGACTAGCGGGCGTACCTACGAGCAGTACTTC	CSASTSGRTYEQYF
.	.	TRBV12-3/TRBV12-4	TRBJ2-7	TGTGCCAGCAGTTTAGCTGACGGGGCGCAGTACTTC	CASSLADGAQYF
.	few	TRBV24-1	TRBJ2-3	TGTGCCACCAGTGATTTGAGGAGCCCTCCGGGCACAGATACGCAGTATTTT	CATSDLRSPPGTDTQYF
.	many	TRBV12-3/TRBV12-4	TRBJ2-7	TGTGCCAGCAGTTTTGGTACTGGCGAGCAGTACTTC	CASSFGTGEQYF